Shown below are 12 T cell receptor beta chains from a single sample sequenced in a study of cytomegalovirus exposure and HLA in healthy donors. Use of 60 Vbeta and 13 Jbeta primers characterized the PCR. Generated by immunoSEQ multiplex PCR, the TCRdb table keeps only in-frame clones and is missing some. This sample carries roughly 100,000 clones, around three fifths of them seen once, and the ten largest clones take around 5.6%. The sequenced material came from PBMCs. The source of these receptors is a boy aged 5 to 17 in good health and CMV-seropositive.

This rearrangement joins TRBV2 to TRBJ2-5; 9 bases map to TRBD1. V shed 6 bases and J 1 base; nucleotides not matched to a gene: 6. The germline V gene encodes CDR1 SNHLY and CDR2 FYNNEI. This CDR3 region has 15 residues. CDR3 sequence (DNA): TGTGCCAGCAGCAGGACAGGGGTGGGCCAAGAGACCCAGTACTTC. It is translated as CASSRTGVGQETQYF.

V usage is TRBV5-1 and J usage is TRBJ2-3, with 16 bases fitting TRBD2. The germline CDR1 and CDR2 sequences are SGHRS and YFSETQ. The CDR3 spans 17 residues. The J segment lost 1 base and the V segment lost 4 bases, leaving 3 bases of the junction unmatched. As DNA, the CDR3 is TGCGCCAGCAGCGGGACTAGCGGGGGGGCTGGCACAGATACGCAGTATTTT. Amino acid sequence: CASSGTSGGAGTDTQYF.

This clone was seen a few times. The V call is TRBV7-2, the J call TRBJ2-5; 9 bases match TRBD1. The V gene end was trimmed by 5 bases and the J gene end by 5 bases; junction bases not matched to a gene: 12. This CDR3 contains 16 residues. CDR1 and CDR2 (germline): SGHTA, FQGNSA. In DNA form, the CDR3 reads TGTGCCAGCAGCATAGGCCGTTGGGACAGGGAGGAGACCCAGTACTTC. This codes for CASSIGRWDREETQYF.

This chain links TRBV2 with TRBJ2-3; 7 bases match TRBD1. V dropped 6 bases and J dropped 1; count of bases not matched to a gene: 4. CDR3 length: 14 amino acids. The germline CDR1 and CDR2 sequences are SNHLY and FYNNEI. CDR3 in amino acids: CASSKGTGTDTQYF. DNA for the CDR3: TGTGCCAGCAGCAAGGGGACAGGCACAGATACGCAGTATTTT.

This clone was observed a handful of times. The chain is built from TRBV7-3 and TRBJ2-3; 9 nucleotides align to TRBD2. V shed 6 bases and J 2 bases; nucleotides not matched to a gene: 3. The CDR3 sequence is 14 residues long. Germline loops: CDR1 SGHTA, CDR2 FQGTGA. The CDR3 coding sequence is TGTGCCAGCAGTAGCGGGGGATTCACAGATACGCAGTATTTT. This codes for CASSSGGFTDTQYF.

The chain carries TRBV7-9 and TRBJ2-5; 9 bases align to TRBD1. CDR3 length equals 14 residues. Germline V gene data show CDR1 as SEHNR and CDR2 as FQNEAQ (reference sequence). The J segment lost 2 bases and the V segment lost 4 bases, leaving 2 bases of the junction unmatched. The CDR3 DNA reads TGTGCCAGCAGCTGGGGGACAGGGCAAGAGACCCAGTACTTC. It translates to CASSWGTGQETQYF.

This clone has a handful of counts. The chain joins TRBV19 to TRBJ1-1; D is unclear. This CDR3 region has 13 residues. The germline V and J ends were trimmed by 1 base and 6 bases, with 9 bases remaining between them. Germline CDR1 and CDR2: LNHDA and SQIVND (reference sequence). The CDR3 DNA reads TGTGCCAGTAGTATAGCGTGGCGGTCTGAAGCTTTCTTT. Its translation: CASSIAWRSEAFF.

V usage is TRBV5-1 and J usage is TRBJ2-1; tentative D call: TRBD1 (6 bases). The ends were cut back, 1 base at V and 5 bases at J, with 7 bases in the middle. This CDR3 comprises 13 residues. From germline, CDR1 is SGHRS and CDR2 YFSETQ. CDR3 loop: CASSLRTDNEQFF. The DNA for the CDR3 is TGCGCCAGCAGCTTGAGGACAGACAATGAGCAGTTCTTC. Supplemented by reference TRBV5-1 and TRBJ2-1, the full variable domain reads KAGVTQTPRYLIKTRGQQVTLSCSPISGHRSVSWYQQTPGQGLQFLFEYFSETQRNKGNFPGRFSGRQFSNSRSEMNVSTLELGDSALYLCASSLRTDNEQFFGPGTRLTVL.

V gene TRBV19 combines with J gene TRBJ1-5; the D is unclear. Germline V gene lookup returns CDR1 LNHDA and CDR2 SQIVND (reference sequence). This CDR3 contains 14 residues. V dropped 5 bases and J dropped 8 bases, with 16 bases sitting between them. CDR3 sequence: CASSPRTGREPQHF. In DNA form, the CDR3 reads TGTGCCAGTAGTCCCCGGACCGGGCGGGAGCCCCAGCATTTT.

This chain joins TRBV7-9 and TRBJ1-1; 9 bases fit TRBD1. In germline, CDR1 is SEHNR, CDR2 FQNEAQ (reference sequence). There are 13 residues in the CDR3. After removal of 4 bases from V and 3 bases from J, the junction contained 0 bases not matched to a gene. As DNA, the CDR3 is TGTGCCAGCAGCTGGACAGGGGACACTGAAGCTTTCTTT. Residues: CASSWTGDTEAFF.

The V call is TRBV18, the J call TRBJ2-7, with 9 bases that match TRBD1. Germline CDR1 is KGHSH and CDR2 is LQKENI. With 2 bases clipped from V and 8 bases from J, the junction kept 16 bases outside the gene matches. The CDR3 is 17 amino acids. The CDR3 coding sequence is TGTGCCAGCTCACCAATCGGACAGGGGACCTCCACTACGAAGCAGTACTTC. The encoded protein is CASSPIGQGTSTTKQYF.

This clone was detected a few times. One end of the junction does not line up with germline, which may come from a read error. The V call is TRBV5-1, the J call TRBJ2-7; TRBD1 agrees at 8 bases. Germline values: CDR1 SGHRS, CDR2 YFSETQ. The CDR3 contains 12 residues. The CDR3 DNA is TGCGCCAGCAGCTGGCAGGGACAGGAAAAGGACTTC. Translated, it gives CASSWQGQEKDF. The full variable domain, its missing parts supplied by reference TRBV5-1 and TRBJ2-7, is KAGVTQTPRYLIKTRGQQVTLSCSPISGHRSVSWYQQTPGQGLQFLFEYFSETQRNKGNFPGRFSGRQFSNSRSEMNVSTLELGDSALYLCASSWQGQEKDFGPGTRLTVT.